These 5 T cell receptor beta chains originate from one sample sequenced in a study of cytomegalovirus exposure and HLA in healthy donors (dated by TCRdb to 2017 to 2019). The method was the immunoSEQ multiplex PCR assay. The multiplex PCR relied on a mix of 60 forward primers for TCR Vbeta segments and 13 reverse primers for TCR Jbeta segments. As stored in TCRdb, this immuneACCESS dataset retains in-frame rearrangements with V and J assigned. A fraction of the clones does not appear; measured against another copy, unresolved V genes explain less than half of the discrepancy, and the remainder lacks a known reason. The sample table shows roughly 110,000 clones, and under 85% are seen once. The top ten constitute roughly 4.2% of the sample. Sample: PBMCs. All receptors derive from a male donor in good health and CMV-seronegative.

This chain connects TRBV5-1 to TRBJ2-7; weak D call: TRBD2 (6 bases). Germline V gives CDR1 SGHRS, CDR2 YFSETQ. The CDR3 has 16 amino acids. Trimming removed 0 bases at V and 6 bases at J, with 19 bases between. This chain's CDR3 is CASSLVGGSFTGEQYF. The CDR3 bases are TGCGCCAGCAGCTTGGTCGGGGGTAGTTTTACTGGCGAGCAGTACTTC.

CDR3 nucleotide sequence: TGTGCCAGTAGTCCCGGGACTTACAAGAATGAGCAGTTCTTC. It translates to CASSPGTYKNEQFF. J is TRBJ2-1 and V is TRBV19; D is perhaps TRBD2 (6 bases). V gave up 5 bases and J gave up 7 bases, with 15 bases separating them. The CDR3 length is 14 residues. Germline CDR1 and CDR2: LNHDA and SQIVND (reference sequence).

The rearrangement uses TRBV29-1 and TRBJ2-1, with 15 bases aligning to TRBD2. CDR1 and CDR2 from the germline V gene are SQVTM and ANQGSEA. The CDR3 is 14 amino acids. V lost 7 bases to trimming and J lost 9 bases; unmatched junction nucleotides: 7. CDR3 DNA: TGCAGCGCAGACCCGGGACTAGCGGGAGGTGAGCAGTTCTTC. Residues: CSADPGLAGGEQFF.

This clone was counted a few times. The chain has TRBV18 and TRBJ2-3, with 7 bases lining up with TRBD2. The J segment lost 3 bases and the V segment lost 3 bases, leaving 9 bases of the junction unmatched. This CDR3 has 16 residues. Germline V lookup: CDR1 KGHSH, CDR2 LQKENI. The CDR3: CASSPRASGGTDTQYF. The CDR3, as DNA: TGTGCCAGCTCACCTCGGGCTAGCGGTGGGACAGATACGCAGTATTTT. Full variable domain (outside the CDR3, taken from reference TRBV18 and TRBJ2-3): NAGVMQNPRHLVRRRGQEARLRCSPMKGHSHVYWYRQLPEEGLKFMVYLQKENIIDESGMPKERFSAEFPKEGPSILRIQQVVRGDSAAYFCASSPRASGGTDTQYFGPGTRLTVL.

This clone appeared a few times. The genes are TRBV7-6 and TRBJ1-3, with 9 bases aligning to TRBD1. The CDR3 totals 15 residues. Germline CDR1 SGHVS, CDR2 FNYEAQ. Trimming at V came to 5 bases and at J to 4 bases, leaving 6 bases not matched to a gene. CDR3 sequence reads: CASSQTGGIGNTIYF. The CDR3 nucleotides read TGTGCCAGCAGCCAAACAGGGGGCATAGGAAACACCATATATTTT.